This record concerns one T cell receptor beta chain sequence. Antigen: not known. Sorting of CD4+ naive, central memory, regulatory and stem cell-like memory cells was performed via CD45RO/CCR7/CD25/CD127/CD95/CD27. The sample belongs to a study of beta chain features in type 1 diabetes. Study as a whole: Summed over all samples, the examined sorted cells came to about 110 million.

Germline values: CDR1 SGHTA, CDR2 FQGNSA. J was trimmed by 5 bases and V by 3 bases; bases with no gene match: 10. The CDR3 loop spans 17 amino acids. Study observations and caveats: Patients and controls would share equally any PCR tilt toward shorter templates. The naive, central memory and Treg TCRB repertoires showed an apparent similarity that was greater among patients than among healthy donors.

As every portion of the isolated RNA was reverse transcribed, the sequencing read expressed TCRB transcripts. Assay used: immunoSEQ multiplex PCR; TCRdb lists only in-frame clones, some missing. The sample holds more than 300,000 clones, around an eighth seen once. Sequenced sample: naive CD4+ T cells from blood. The chain recombines TRBV7-2 with TRBJ2-1; 10 bases match TRBD2. The clonotype was recovered from a man between 18 and 29 years old in good health. The CDR3 DNA reads TGTGCCAGCAGCTTGGTCCTTAGCGGGAGGCCTAACAATGAGCAGTTCTTC. Its protein product is CASSLVLSGRPNNEQFF.